This TCR beta chain derives from a study of Graves' ophthalmopathy and Graves' hyperthyroidism. With 1 base removed from V and 5 bases from J, the gap between germline ends came to 7 bases. CDR1 KGHDR and CDR2 SFDVKD come from the germline V gene. The CDR3 contains 14 residues. Beta-chain TCR CDR3 regions were amplified from RNA transcripts. First-round RT-PCR used HTBI primers; second-round multiplex PCR followed. One entry per CDR3 protein results from TCRdb running MiXCR on the multiplex PCR reads. The repertoire consists of roughly 220,000 distinct CDR3 sequences, with around 45% occurring once and the leading ten covering around 43%. There are a few counts of this clonotype.

This TCR was recovered from an adult man with Graves' ophthalmopathy. Sequencing was done on a sample of peripheral blood. This chain connects TRBV24-1 to TRBJ2-2; D is possibly TRBD1 (5 bases). CDR3 nucleotides: TGTGCCACCAGTGATTTTAAGGGGACCGGGGAGCTGTTTTTT. This codes for CATSDFKGTGELFF.